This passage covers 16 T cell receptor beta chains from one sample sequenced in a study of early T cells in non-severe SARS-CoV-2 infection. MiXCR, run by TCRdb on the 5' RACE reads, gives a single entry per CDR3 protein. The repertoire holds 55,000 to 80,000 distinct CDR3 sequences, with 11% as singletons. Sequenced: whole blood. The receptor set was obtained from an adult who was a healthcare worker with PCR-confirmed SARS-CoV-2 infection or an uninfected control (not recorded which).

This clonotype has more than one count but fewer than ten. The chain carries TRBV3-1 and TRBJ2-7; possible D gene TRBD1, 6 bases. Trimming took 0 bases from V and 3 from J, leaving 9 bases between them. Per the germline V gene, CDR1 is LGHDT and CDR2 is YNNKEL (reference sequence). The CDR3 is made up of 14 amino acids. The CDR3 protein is CASSQDSDSYEQYF. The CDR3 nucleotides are TGTGCCAGCAGCCAAGATTCGGACAGCTACGAGCAGTACTTC.

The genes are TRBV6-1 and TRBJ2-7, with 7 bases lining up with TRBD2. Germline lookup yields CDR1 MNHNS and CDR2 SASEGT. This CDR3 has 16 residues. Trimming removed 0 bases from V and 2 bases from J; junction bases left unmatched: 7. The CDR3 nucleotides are TGTGCCAGCAGTGAAGCAGCCGGGGGGTGGGCCTACGAGCAGTACTTC. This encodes CASSEAAGGWAYEQYF.

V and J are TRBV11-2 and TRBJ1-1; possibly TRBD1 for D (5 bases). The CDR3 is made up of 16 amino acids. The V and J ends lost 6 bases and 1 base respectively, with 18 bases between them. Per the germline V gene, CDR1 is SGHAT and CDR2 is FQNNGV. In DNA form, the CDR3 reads TGTGCCAGCAGATCCCTCAAGGAGCAGGGGAACACTGAAGCTTTCTTT. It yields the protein CASRSLKEQGNTEAFF.

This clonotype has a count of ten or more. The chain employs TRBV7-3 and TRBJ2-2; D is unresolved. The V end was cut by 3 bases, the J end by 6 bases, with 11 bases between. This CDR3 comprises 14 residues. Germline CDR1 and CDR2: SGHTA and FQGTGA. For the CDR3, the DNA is TGTGCCAGCAGCTTGACTCCCATCGCCGGGGAGCTGTTTTTT. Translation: CASSLTPIAGELFF.

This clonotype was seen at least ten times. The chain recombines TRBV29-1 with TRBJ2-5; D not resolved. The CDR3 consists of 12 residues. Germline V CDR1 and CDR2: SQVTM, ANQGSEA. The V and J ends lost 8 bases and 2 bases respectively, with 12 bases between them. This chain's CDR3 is CSSRTAQETQYF. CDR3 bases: TGCAGCTCGAGGACGGCTCAAGAGACCCAGTACTTC.

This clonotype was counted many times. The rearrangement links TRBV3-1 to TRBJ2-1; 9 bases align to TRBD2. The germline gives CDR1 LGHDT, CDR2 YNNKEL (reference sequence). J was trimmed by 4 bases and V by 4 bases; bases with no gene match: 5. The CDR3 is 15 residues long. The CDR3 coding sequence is TGTGCCAGCAGCCGAGCGGGGGGACGATACAATGAGCAGTTCTTC. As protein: CASSRAGGRYNEQFF.

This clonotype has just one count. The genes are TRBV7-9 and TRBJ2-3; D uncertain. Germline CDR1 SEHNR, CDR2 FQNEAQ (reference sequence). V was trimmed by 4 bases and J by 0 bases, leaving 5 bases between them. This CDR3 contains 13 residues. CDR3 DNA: TGTGCCAGCAGCTCTTGGAGCACAGATACGCAGTATTTT. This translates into CASSSWSTDTQYF.

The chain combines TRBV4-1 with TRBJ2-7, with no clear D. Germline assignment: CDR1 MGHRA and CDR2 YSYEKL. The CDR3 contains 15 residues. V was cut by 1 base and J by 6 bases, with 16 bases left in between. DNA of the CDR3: TGCGCCAGCAGCCAAGGAACATCCCGGTGGGGCGAGCAGTACTTC. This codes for CASSQGTSRWGEQYF.

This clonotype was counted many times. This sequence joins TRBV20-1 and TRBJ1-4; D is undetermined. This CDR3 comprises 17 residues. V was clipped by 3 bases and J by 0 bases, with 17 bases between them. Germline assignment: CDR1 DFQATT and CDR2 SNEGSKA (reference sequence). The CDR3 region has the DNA TGCAGTGCTAGCCCCAGTTGGCAAACTGCAACTAATGAAAAACTGTTTTTT. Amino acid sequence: CSASPSWQTATNEKLFF.

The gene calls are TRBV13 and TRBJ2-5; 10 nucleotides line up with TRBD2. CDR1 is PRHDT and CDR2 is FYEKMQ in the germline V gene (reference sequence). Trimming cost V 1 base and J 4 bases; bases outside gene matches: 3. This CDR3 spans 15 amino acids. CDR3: CASSLAGLAAETQYF. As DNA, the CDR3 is TGTGCCAGCAGCTTAGCCGGACTAGCGGCAGAGACCCAGTACTTC.

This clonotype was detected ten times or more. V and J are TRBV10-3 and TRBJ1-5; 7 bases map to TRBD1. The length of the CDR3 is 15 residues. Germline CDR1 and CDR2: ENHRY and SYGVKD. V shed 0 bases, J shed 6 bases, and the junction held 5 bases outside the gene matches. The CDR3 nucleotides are TGTGCCATCAGTGAGTCGGGAGGGGGCCGTCAGCCCCAGCATTTT. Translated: CAISESGGGRQPQHF.

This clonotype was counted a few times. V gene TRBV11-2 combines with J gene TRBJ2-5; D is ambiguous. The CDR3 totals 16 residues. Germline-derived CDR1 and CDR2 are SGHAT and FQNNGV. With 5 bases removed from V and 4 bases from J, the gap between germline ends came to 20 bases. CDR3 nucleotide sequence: TGTGCCAGCAGCCTCTTGGTGGGCTTAACGGGAGAGACCCAGTACTTC. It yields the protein CASSLLVGLTGETQYF.

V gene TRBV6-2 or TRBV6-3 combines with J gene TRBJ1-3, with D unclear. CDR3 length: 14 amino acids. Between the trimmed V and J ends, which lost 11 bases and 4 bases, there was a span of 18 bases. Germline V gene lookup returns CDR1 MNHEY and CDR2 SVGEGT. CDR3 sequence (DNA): TGTGCCGTAAGATCGCCTCCGAAAGGAAACACCATATATTTT. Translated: CAVRSPPKGNTIYF.

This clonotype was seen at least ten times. CDR3 region: CASSQGAVVSYNEQFF. The CDR3 bases are TGCGCCAGCAGCCAAGGTGCAGTCGTCTCCTACAATGAGCAGTTCTTC. The V gene is TRBV4-1, the J gene TRBJ2-1, with D unresolved. Germline lookup yields CDR1 MGHRA and CDR2 YSYEKL. V was trimmed by 1 base and J by 0 bases, leaving 10 bases between them. The CDR3 is made up of 16 amino acids.

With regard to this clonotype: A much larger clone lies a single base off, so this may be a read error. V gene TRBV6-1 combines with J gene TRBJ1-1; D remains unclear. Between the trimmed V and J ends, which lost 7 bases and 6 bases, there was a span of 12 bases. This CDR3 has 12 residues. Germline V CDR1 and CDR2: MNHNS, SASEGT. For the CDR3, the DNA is TGTGCCAGCACCTTAGGAGACGCTGAAGCTTTCTTT. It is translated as CASTLGDAEAFF.

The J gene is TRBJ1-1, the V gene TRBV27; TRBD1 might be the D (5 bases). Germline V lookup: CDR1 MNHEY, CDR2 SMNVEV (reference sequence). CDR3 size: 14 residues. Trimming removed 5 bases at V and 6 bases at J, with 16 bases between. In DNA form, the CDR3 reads TGTGCCAGCAGTCCCGGTCCAGGGAGGGCTGAAGCTTTCTTT. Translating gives CASSPGPGRAEAFF.